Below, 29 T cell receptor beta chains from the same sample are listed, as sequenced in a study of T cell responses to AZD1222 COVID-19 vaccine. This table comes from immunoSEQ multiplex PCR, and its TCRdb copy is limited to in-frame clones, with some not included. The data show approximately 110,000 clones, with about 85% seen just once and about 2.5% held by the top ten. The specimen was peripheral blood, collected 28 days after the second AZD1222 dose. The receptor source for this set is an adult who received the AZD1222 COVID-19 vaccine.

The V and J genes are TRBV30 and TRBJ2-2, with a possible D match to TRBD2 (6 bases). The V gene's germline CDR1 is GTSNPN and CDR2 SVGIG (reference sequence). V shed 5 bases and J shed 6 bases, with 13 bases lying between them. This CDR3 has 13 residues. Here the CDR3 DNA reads TGTGCCTGGTGGGGGGAGTCCGCCGGGGAGCTGTTTTTT. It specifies CAWWGESAGELFF.

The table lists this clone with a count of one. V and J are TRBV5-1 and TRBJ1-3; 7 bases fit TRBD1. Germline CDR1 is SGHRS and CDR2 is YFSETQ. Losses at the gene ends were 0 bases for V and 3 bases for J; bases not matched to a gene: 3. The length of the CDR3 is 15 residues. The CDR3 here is CASSLDGQDGNTIYF. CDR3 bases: TGCGCCAGCAGCTTGGACGGACAGGATGGAAACACCATATATTTT.

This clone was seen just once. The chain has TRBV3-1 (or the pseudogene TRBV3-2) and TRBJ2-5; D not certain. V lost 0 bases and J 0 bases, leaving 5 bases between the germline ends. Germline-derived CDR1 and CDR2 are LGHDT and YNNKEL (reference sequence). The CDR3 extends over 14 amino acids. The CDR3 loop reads CASSQDVNQETQYF. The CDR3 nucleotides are TGTGCCAGCAGCCAAGACGTAAACCAAGAGACCCAGTACTTC.

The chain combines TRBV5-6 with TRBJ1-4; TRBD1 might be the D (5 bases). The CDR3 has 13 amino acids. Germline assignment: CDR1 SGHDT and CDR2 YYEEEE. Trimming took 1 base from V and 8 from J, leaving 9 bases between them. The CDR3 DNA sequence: TGTGCCAGCAGCTTGCGGGACTACGAAAAACTGTTTTTT. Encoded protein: CASSLRDYEKLFF.

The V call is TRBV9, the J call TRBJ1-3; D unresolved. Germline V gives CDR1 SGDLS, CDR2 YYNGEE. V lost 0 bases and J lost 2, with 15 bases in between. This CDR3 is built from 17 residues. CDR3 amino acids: CASSVAAELGPGNTIYF. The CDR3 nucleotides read TGTGCCAGCAGCGTAGCGGCAGAACTTGGCCCTGGAAACACCATATATTTT.

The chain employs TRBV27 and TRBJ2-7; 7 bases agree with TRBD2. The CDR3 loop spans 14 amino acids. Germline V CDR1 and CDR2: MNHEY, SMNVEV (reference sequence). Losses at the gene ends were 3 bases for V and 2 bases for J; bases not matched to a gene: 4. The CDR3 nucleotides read TGTGCCAGCAGTTTGTCGGGAGGCACCTACGAGCAGTACTTC. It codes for CASSLSGGTYEQYF.

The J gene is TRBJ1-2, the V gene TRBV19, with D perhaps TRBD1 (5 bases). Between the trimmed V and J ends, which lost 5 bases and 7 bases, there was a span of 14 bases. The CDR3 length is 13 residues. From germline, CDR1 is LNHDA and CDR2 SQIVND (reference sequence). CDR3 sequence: CASSGGIYGGYTF. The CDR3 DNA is TGTGCCAGTAGTGGGGGGATCTACGGTGGCTACACCTTC.

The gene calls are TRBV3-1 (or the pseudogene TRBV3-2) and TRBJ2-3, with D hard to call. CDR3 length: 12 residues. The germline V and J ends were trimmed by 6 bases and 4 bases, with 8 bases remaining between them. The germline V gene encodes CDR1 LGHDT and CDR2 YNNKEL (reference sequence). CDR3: CASSLVADTQYF. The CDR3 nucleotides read TGTGCCAGCAGTTTGGTAGCAGATACGCAGTATTTT.

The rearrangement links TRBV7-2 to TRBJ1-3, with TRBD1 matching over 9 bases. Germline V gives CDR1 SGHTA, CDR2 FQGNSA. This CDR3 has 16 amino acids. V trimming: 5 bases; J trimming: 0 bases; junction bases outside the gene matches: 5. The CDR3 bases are TGTGCCAGCAGCAGGGACAGGGTTGCCTCTGGAAACACCATATATTTT. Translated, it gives CASSRDRVASGNTIYF.

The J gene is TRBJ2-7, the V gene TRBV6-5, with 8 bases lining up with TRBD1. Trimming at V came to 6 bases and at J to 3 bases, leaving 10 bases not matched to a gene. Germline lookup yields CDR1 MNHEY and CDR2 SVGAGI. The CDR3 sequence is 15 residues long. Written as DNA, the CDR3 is TGTGCCAGCAGCAAAGAAACAGGGGGTCTCTACGAGCAGTACTTC. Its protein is CASSKETGGLYEQYF.

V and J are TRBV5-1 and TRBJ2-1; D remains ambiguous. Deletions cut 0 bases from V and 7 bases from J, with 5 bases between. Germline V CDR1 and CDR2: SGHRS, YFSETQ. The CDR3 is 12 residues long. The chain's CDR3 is CASSLGANEQFF. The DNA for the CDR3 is TGCGCCAGCAGCTTGGGAGCAAATGAGCAGTTCTTC. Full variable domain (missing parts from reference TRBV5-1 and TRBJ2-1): KAGVTQTPRYLIKTRGQQVTLSCSPISGHRSVSWYQQTPGQGLQFLFEYFSETQRNKGNFPGRFSGRQFSNSRSEMNVSTLELGDSALYLCASSLGANEQFFGPGTRLTVL.

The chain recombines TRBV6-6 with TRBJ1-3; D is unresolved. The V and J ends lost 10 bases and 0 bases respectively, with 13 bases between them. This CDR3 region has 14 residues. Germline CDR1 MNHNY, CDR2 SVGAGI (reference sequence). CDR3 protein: CATQPTVSGNTIYF. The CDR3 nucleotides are TGTGCCACCCAGCCCACGGTCTCTGGAAACACCATATATTTT.

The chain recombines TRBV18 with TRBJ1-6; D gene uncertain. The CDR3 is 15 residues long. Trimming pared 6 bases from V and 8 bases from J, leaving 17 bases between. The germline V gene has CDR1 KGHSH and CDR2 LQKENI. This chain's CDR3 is CASSHAWGRDSPLHF. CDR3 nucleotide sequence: TGTGCCAGCTCTCACGCCTGGGGAAGGGATTCACCCCTCCACTTT.

In nucleotides, the CDR3 is TGTGCCAGCAGCTTACTAAGCGTGAACACCGGGGAGCTGTTTTTT. Translation gives CASSLLSVNTGELFF. This rearrangement joins TRBV7-9 to TRBJ2-2; D uncertain. Trimming took off 2 bases at V and 1 base at J, with 8 bases between the two ends. The CDR3 spans 15 residues. Germline V gene lookup returns CDR1 SEHNR and CDR2 FQNEAQ (reference sequence).

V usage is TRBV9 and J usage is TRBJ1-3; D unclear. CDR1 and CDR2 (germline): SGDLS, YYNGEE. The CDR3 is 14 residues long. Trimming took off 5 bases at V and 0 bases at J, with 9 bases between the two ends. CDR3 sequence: CASSTANSGNTIYF. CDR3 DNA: TGTGCCAGCAGTACAGCGAACTCTGGAAACACCATATATTTT.

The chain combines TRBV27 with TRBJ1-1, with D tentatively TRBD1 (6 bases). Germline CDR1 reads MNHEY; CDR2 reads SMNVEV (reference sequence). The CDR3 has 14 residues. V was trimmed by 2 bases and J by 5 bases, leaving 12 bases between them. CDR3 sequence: CASSLPGGLTEAFF. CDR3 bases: TGTGCCAGCAGTTTACCGGGGGGCTTGACTGAAGCTTTCTTT.

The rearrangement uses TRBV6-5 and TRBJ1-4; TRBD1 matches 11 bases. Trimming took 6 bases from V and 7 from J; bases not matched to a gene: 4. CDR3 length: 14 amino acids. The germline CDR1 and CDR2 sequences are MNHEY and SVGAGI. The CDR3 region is CASREDRGREKLFF. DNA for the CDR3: TGTGCCAGCAGAGAGGACAGGGGGCGTGAAAAACTGTTTTTT.

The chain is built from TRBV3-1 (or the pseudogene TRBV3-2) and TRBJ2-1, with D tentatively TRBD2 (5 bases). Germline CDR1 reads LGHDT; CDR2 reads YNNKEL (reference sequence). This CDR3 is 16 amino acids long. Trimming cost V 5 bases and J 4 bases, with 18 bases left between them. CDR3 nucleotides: TGTGCCAGCAGCAAAACGGACTTTTACAGTTACAATGAGCAGTTCTTC. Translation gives CASSKTDFYSYNEQFF.

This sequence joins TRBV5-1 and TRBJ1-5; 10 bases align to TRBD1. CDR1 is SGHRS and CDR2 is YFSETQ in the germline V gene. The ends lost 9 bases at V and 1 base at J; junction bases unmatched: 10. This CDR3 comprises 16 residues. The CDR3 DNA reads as TGCGCCAACAAAGACCGACAGGGGGCAAGCAATCAGCCCCAGCATTTT. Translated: CANKDRQGASNQPQHF.

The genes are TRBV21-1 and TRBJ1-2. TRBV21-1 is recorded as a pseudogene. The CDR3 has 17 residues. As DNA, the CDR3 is TGTGCCAGCAGCAAAGCAAAGAATCCGGGGAGGACTCGGGGCTACACCTTC. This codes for CASSKAKNPGRTRGYTF.

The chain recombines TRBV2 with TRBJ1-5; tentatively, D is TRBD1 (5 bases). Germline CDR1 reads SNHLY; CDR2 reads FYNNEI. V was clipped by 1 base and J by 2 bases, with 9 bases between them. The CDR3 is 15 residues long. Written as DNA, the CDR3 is TGTGCCAGCAGTGAAGATGGGGGTGGCAATCAGCCCCAGCATTTT. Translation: CASSEDGGGNQPQHF.

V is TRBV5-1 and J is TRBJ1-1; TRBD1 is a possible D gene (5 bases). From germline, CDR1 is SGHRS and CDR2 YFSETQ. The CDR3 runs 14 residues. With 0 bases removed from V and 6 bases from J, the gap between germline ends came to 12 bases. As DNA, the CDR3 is TGCGCCAGCAGCTTGGAGCCTAGACAGCCTGAAGCTTTCTTT. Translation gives CASSLEPRQPEAFF.

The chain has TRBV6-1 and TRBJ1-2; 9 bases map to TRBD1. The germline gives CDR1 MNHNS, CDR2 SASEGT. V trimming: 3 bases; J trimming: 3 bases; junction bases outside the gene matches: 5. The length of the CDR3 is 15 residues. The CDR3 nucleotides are TGTGCCAGCAGTGAGTACAGGGGGCTAGACTATGGCTACACCTTC. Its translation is CASSEYRGLDYGYTF.

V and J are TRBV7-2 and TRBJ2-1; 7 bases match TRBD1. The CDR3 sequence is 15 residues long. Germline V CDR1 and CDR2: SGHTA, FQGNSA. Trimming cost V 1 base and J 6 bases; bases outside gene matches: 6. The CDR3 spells CASSLVGTAVNEQFF. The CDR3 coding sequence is TGTGCCAGCAGCTTAGTTGGGACAGCAGTCAATGAGCAGTTCTTC.

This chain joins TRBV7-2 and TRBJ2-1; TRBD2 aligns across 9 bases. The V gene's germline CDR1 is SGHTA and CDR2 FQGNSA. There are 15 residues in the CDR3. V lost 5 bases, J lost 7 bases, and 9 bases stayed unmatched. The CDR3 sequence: CASSLRGLAGNEQFF. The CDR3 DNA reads TGTGCCAGCAGCCTACGGGGGCTAGCGGGAAATGAGCAGTTCTTC.

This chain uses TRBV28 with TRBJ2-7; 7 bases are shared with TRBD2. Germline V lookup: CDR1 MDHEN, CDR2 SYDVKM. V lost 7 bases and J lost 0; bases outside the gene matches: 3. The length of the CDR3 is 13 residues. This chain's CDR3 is CASMGGSSYEQYF. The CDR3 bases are TGTGCCAGCATGGGGGGGAGCTCCTACGAGCAGTACTTC.

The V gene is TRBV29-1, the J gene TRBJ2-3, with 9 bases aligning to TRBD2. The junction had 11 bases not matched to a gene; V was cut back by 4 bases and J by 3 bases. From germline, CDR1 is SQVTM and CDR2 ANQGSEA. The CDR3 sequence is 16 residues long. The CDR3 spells CSVASTSGVGTDTQYF. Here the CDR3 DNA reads TGCAGCGTTGCTTCGACTAGCGGAGTTGGGACAGATACGCAGTATTTT.

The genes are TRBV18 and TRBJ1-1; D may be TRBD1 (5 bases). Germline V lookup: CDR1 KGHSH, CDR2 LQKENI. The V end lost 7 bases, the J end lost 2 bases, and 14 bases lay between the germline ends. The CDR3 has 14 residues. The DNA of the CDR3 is TGTGCCAGCTTCCCTTGGGGGAGAAACACTGAAGCTTTCTTT. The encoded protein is CASFPWGRNTEAFF. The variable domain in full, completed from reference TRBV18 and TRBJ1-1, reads NAGVMQNPRHLVRRRGQEARLRCSPMKGHSHVYWYRQLPEEGLKFMVYLQKENIIDESGMPKERFSAEFPKEGPSILRIQQVVRGDSAAYFCASFPWGRNTEAFFGQGTRLTVV.

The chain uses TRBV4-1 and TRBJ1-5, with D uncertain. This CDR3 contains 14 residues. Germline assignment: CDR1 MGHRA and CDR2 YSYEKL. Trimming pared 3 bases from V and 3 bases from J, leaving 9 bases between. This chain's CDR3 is CASSQQQTNQPQHF. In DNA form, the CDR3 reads TGCGCCAGCAGCCAGCAGCAAACCAATCAGCCCCAGCATTTT.